These T cell receptor beta chains were read from a single sample in a study of blood T cell repertoires in COVID-19. Libraries were prepared by immunoSEQ multiplex PCR; TCRdb keeps only in-frame clonotypes and omits some of them. This table has more than 300,000 clones, roughly 83% appearing once. Sequencing was carried out using peripheral blood. These receptors all stem from a woman aged 45-65 years with acute or convalescent COVID-19. Each CDR3 is given with its conserved first and last residue. The order of the fields is V gene, J gene, clone size, D gene, CDR3 DNA, CDR3 protein. A D gene is named only where the DNA matches it firmly. The size field is filled for only some rows; it gives once, few, many or a size class.

v_call: TRBV28
j_call: TRBJ2-7
clone_size: .
d_call: TRBD2
cdr3_nt: TGTGCCAGCAGTTCTATAGCGGGATCCTACGAGCAGTACTTC
cdr3_aa: CASSSIAGSYEQYF

v_call: TRBV6-1
j_call: TRBJ2-1
clone_size: few
d_call: TRBD2
cdr3_nt: TGTGCCAGCAGTGACCACCTCGGAGGGAGGGCGCTAGACAATGAGCAGTTCTTC
cdr3_aa: CASSDHLGGRALDNEQFF

v_call: TRBV27
j_call: TRBJ2-3
clone_size: .
d_call: TRBD2
cdr3_nt: TGTGCCAGCAGTATAGCGGGAGGGGCAGATACGCAGTATTTT
cdr3_aa: CASSIAGGADTQYF

v_call: TRBV5-4
j_call: TRBJ2-7
clone_size: .
d_call: TRBD2
cdr3_nt: TGTGCCAGCAGCTGGGGGGGAGGCGTCGGCTCCTACGAGCAGTACTTC
cdr3_aa: CASSWGGGVGSYEQYF

v_call: TRBV14
j_call: TRBJ2-7
clone_size: .
d_call: TRBD1
cdr3_nt: TGTGCCAGCAGCCACGGACAGGGAACCTACGAGCAGTACTTC
cdr3_aa: CASSHGQGTYEQYF

v_call: TRBV7-2
j_call: TRBJ2-3
clone_size: .
d_call: TRBD2
cdr3_nt: TGTGCCAGCAGCTCGCTGGGACTAGGAGATACGCAGTATTTT
cdr3_aa: CASSSLGLGDTQYF

v_call: TRBV3-1/TRBV3-2
j_call: TRBJ1-1
clone_size: few
d_call: TRBD1
cdr3_nt: TGTGCCAGCAGGGAAAGACAGGGGGGGCGGACTGAAGCTTTCTTT
cdr3_aa: CASRERQGGRTEAFF

v_call: TRBV12-3/TRBV12-4
j_call: TRBJ1-2
clone_size: .
d_call: TRBD1
cdr3_nt: TGTGCCAGCAGTTTAACACAGGGGCTTGGCTACACCTTC
cdr3_aa: CASSLTQGLGYTF

v_call: TRBV27
j_call: TRBJ2-7
clone_size: .
d_call: TRBD1
cdr3_nt: TGTGCCAGCTCCAGGGGGACAGGGGGCGCTGAGCAGTACTTC
cdr3_aa: CASSRGTGGAEQYF

v_call: TRBV7-9
j_call: TRBJ2-1
clone_size: once
d_call: TRBD2
cdr3_nt: TGTGCCAGCAGCTCAGATCCGGGACTAGCGGGAGAAGAGCAGTTCTTC
cdr3_aa: CASSSDPGLAGEEQFF

v_call: TRBV5-5
j_call: TRBJ1-4
clone_size: .
d_call: TRBD1
cdr3_nt: TGTGCCAGCAGCGACCACAGGGGGCTAAGAGAAAAACTGTTTTTT
cdr3_aa: CASSDHRGLREKLFF

v_call: TRBV18
j_call: TRBJ2-3
clone_size: .
d_call: TRBD1
cdr3_nt: TGTGCCAGCTCACCACCCGACAGGGGCGGAGATACGCAGTATTTT
cdr3_aa: CASSPPDRGGDTQYF

v_call: TRBV4-1
j_call: TRBJ2-1
clone_size: .
d_call: TRBD2
cdr3_nt: TGCGCCAGCAGCCAAGAATGGCCTAGCGGGAACAATGAGCAGTTCTTC
cdr3_aa: CASSQEWPSGNNEQFF

v_call: TRBV9
j_call: TRBJ2-7
clone_size: .
d_call: TRBD2
cdr3_nt: TGTGCCAGCAGCGTAGCTTCTTCTAGCGGCCTCTACGAGCAGTACTTC
cdr3_aa: CASSVASSSGLYEQYF

v_call: TRBV6-5
j_call: TRBJ1-2
clone_size: .
d_call: .
cdr3_nt: TGTGCCAGCACTTCGACAGGAGTCTATGGCTACACCTTC
cdr3_aa: CASTSTGVYGYTF

v_call: TRBV6-5
j_call: TRBJ1-1
clone_size: .
d_call: .
cdr3_nt: TGTGCCAGCTGCCCTAGGGGGTTGGTGAGAACTGAAGCTTTCTTT
cdr3_aa: CASCPRGLVRTEAFF

v_call: TRBV11-2
j_call: TRBJ1-5
clone_size: .
d_call: .
cdr3_nt: TGTGCCAGCAGCTTTCGTCGTAATCAGCCCCAGCATTTT
cdr3_aa: CASSFRRNQPQHF

v_call: TRBV18
j_call: TRBJ1-4
clone_size: .
d_call: .
cdr3_nt: TGTGCCAGCTCACCACAAACGAGGGAACTGTTTTTT
cdr3_aa: CASSPQTRELFF

v_call: TRBV30
j_call: TRBJ2-5
clone_size: .
d_call: .
cdr3_nt: TGTGCCTGGACGGGGCAGGGGATCGAGACCCAGTACTTC
cdr3_aa: CAWTGQGIETQYF

v_call: TRBV18
j_call: TRBJ1-1
clone_size: .
d_call: .
cdr3_nt: TGTGCCAGCTCAACCCCCCGGGGGACCTTGAACACTGAAGCTTTCTTT
cdr3_aa: CASSTPRGTLNTEAFF

v_call: TRBV23-1
j_call: TRBJ1-6
clone_size: once
d_call: TRBD1
cdr3_nt: TGCGCCAGCAGTCAATCAATGGAGGACAGGGGCTTATCACCCCTCCACTTT
cdr3_aa: CASSQSMEDRGLSPLHF

v_call: TRBV11-1
j_call: TRBJ2-5
clone_size: once
d_call: TRBD2
cdr3_nt: TGTGCCAGCAGCACCCGGGTAGCGGGTGCAGAGACCCAGTACTTC
cdr3_aa: CASSTRVAGAETQYF

v_call: TRBV28
j_call: TRBJ2-7
clone_size: .
d_call: .
cdr3_nt: TGTGCCAGCAGTTTAGGAGGGACCTTAGGGTCCTACGAGCAGTACTTC
cdr3_aa: CASSLGGTLGSYEQYF

v_call: TRBV7-2
j_call: TRBJ2-7
clone_size: .
d_call: .
cdr3_nt: TGTGCCAGCAGCTTACGGGGGGTTGGCCAGGGACATTCCTACGAGCAGTACTTC
cdr3_aa: CASSLRGVGQGHSYEQYF

v_call: TRBV4-3
j_call: TRBJ2-1
clone_size: .
d_call: TRBD2
cdr3_nt: TGCGCCAGCAGCCAAGAGCCTAGCGGGAGTACGGGCAATGAGCAGTTCTTC
cdr3_aa: CASSQEPSGSTGNEQFF

v_call: TRBV11-2
j_call: TRBJ1-1
clone_size: .
d_call: .
cdr3_nt: TGTGCCAGCAGCTTAGTGGCGGCTAAGAACACTGAAGCTTTCTTT
cdr3_aa: CASSLVAAKNTEAFF

v_call: TRBV24-1
j_call: TRBJ2-3
clone_size: .
d_call: TRBD1
cdr3_nt: TGTGCCACCAGTGATTCGTGGAACAGGGGGCCGGGCACAGATACGCAGTATTTT
cdr3_aa: CATSDSWNRGPGTDTQYF

v_call: TRBV5-4
j_call: TRBJ2-7
clone_size: .
d_call: .
cdr3_nt: TGTGCCAGCAGGGACTTTGGGCAGGGGAATTACGAGCAGTACTTC
cdr3_aa: CASRDFGQGNYEQYF

v_call: TRBV10-3
j_call: TRBJ2-1
clone_size: .
d_call: TRBD2
cdr3_nt: TGTGCCATCAGTTCCGGGACTAGCGAACACTACAATGAGCAGTTCTTC
cdr3_aa: CAISSGTSEHYNEQFF

v_call: TRBV4-3
j_call: TRBJ2-1
clone_size: .
d_call: TRBD2
cdr3_nt: TGCGCCAGCAGCCAAGGGGGACTAGCGGACTCCTACAATGAGCAGTTCTTC
cdr3_aa: CASSQGGLADSYNEQFF

v_call: TRBV28
j_call: TRBJ2-1
clone_size: .
d_call: TRBD1
cdr3_nt: TGTGCCAGCAGTCCACATTACGGGACAGCCGGTTACGGCAATGAGCAGTTCTTC
cdr3_aa: CASSPHYGTAGYGNEQFF

v_call: TRBV29-1
j_call: TRBJ2-7
clone_size: .
d_call: .
cdr3_nt: TGCAGCGTTGGTGTGGCTTACGAGCAGTACTTC
cdr3_aa: CSVGVAYEQYF

v_call: TRBV3-1/TRBV3-2
j_call: TRBJ1-6
clone_size: .
d_call: .
cdr3_nt: TGTGCCAGCGATGATGAGGGTCGGAATTCACCCCTCCACTTT
cdr3_aa: CASDDEGRNSPLHF

v_call: TRBV20-1
j_call: TRBJ1-1
clone_size: few
d_call: .
cdr3_nt: TGCAGTGCTAGAGCAGGGGAAGCTTTCTTT
cdr3_aa: CSARAGEAFF

v_call: TRBV6-5
j_call: TRBJ1-2
clone_size: .
d_call: TRBD1
cdr3_nt: TGTGCCAGCAGAAGACAGGGGGCGCCGTTATATGGCTACACCTTC
cdr3_aa: CASRRQGAPLYGYTF

v_call: TRBV10-3
j_call: TRBJ1-2
clone_size: .
d_call: .
cdr3_nt: TGTGCCATCAATCCGTATTTGAACTATGGCTACACCTTC
cdr3_aa: CAINPYLNYGYTF

v_call: TRBV6-5
j_call: TRBJ1-6
clone_size: .
d_call: .
cdr3_nt: TGTGCCAGCAGTTCTAGGACTGCAGGATGGTCACCCCTCCACTTT
cdr3_aa: CASSSRTAGWSPLHF

v_call: TRBV6-4
j_call: TRBJ1-2
clone_size: .
d_call: .
cdr3_nt: TGTGCCAGCAGTGACTCGTGGGGGCAAGGAGGCTACACCTTC
cdr3_aa: CASSDSWGQGGYTF